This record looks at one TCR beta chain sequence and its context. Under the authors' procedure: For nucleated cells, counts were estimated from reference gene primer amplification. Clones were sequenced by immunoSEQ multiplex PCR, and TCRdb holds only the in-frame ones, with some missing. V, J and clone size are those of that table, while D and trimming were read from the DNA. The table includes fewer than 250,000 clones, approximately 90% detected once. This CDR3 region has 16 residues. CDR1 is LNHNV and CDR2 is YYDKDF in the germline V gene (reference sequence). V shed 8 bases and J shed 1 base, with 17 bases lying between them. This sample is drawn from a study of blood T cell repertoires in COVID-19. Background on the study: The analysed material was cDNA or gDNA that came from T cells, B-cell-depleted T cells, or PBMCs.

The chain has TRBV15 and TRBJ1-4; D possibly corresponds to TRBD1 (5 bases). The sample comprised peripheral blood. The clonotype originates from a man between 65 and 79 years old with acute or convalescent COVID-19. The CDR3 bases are TGTGCCACCGCACCCAACGCAGGGAAAACTAATGAAAAACTGTTTTTT. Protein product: CATAPNAGKTNEKLFF.